Presented here are 14 T cell receptor beta chains from one specimen sequenced in a study of T cells after yellow fever vaccination. TCRdb reprocessed the 5' RACE reads via MiXCR and lists one record per CDR3 protein. The repertoire holds fewer than 500,000 distinct CDR3 sequences, with about 19% as singletons. The specimen comprised PBMCs, sampled before the yellow fever booster vaccination. The receptors were gathered from a man between 18 and 29 years old who received the YFV17D yellow fever vaccine.

This clonotype has more than one count but fewer than ten. The chain links TRBV29-1 to TRBJ1-1, with 7 bases aligning to TRBD1. J lost 0 bases, V lost 3 bases, and 7 bases had no gene match. The CDR3 length is 15 residues. Germline V gene sequence: CDR1 SQVTM, CDR2 ANQGSEA. The CDR3 bases are TGCAGCGTTGATCCCCGGGACAGCTTGAACACTGAAGCTTTCTTT. Amino acids: CSVDPRDSLNTEAFF.

The chain joins TRBV29-1 to TRBJ1-1; tentatively, D is TRBD1 (6 bases). CDR1 is SQVTM, CDR2 ANQGSEA, per germline. V gave up 6 bases and J gave up 11 bases, with 22 bases separating them. The CDR3 has 13 amino acids. CDR3 in amino acids: CSVGGARKWAAFF. In DNA form, the CDR3 reads TGCAGCGTGGGGGGGGCGAGAAAATGGGCGGCTTTCTTT.

The chain links TRBV28 to TRBJ1-1; D not resolved. The V gene's germline CDR1 is MDHEN and CDR2 SYDVKM. V gave up 5 bases and J gave up 1 base, with 8 bases separating them. This CDR3 is built from 13 residues. The CDR3 loop reads CASSGTWNTEAFF. CDR3 in DNA: TGTGCCAGCAGTGGAACCTGGAACACTGAAGCTTTCTTT.

CDR3 amino acids: CASSFGGENTEAFF. Here the CDR3 DNA reads TGCGCCAGCAGCTTTGGCGGGGAGAACACTGAAGCTTTCTTT. V usage is TRBV5-1 and J usage is TRBJ1-1; D remains ambiguous. This CDR3 has 14 amino acids. The germline gives CDR1 SGHRS, CDR2 YFSETQ. V was clipped by 2 bases and J by 1 base, with 9 bases between them.

The chain couples TRBV10-3 to TRBJ1-2, with a tentative D call TRBD1 (6 bases). The CDR3 is 15 amino acids. The V and J ends lost 2 bases and 4 bases respectively, with 14 bases between them. The germline CDR1 and CDR2 sequences are ENHRY and SYGVKD. The CDR3 DNA is TGTGCCATCAGTGAGCCCTACAGGGAGGTCTATGGCTACACCTTC. Its translation: CAISEPYREVYGYTF.

Only a few counts were recorded for this clonotype. This chain connects TRBV20-1 to TRBJ1-1; D is unclear. Germline CDR1 reads DFQATT; CDR2 reads SNEGSKA (reference sequence). This CDR3 region has 12 residues. V was shortened by 3 bases and J by 2 bases, with 7 bases between the two germline ends. CDR3 region: CSARLENTEAFF. The CDR3 DNA is TGCAGTGCTAGGTTGGAAAACACTGAAGCTTTCTTT.

This clonotype occurred a few times. This sequence joins TRBV20-1 and TRBJ1-6; D perhaps matches TRBD1 (5 bases). CDR1 is DFQATT, CDR2 SNEGSKA, per germline (reference sequence). The CDR3 length is 18 residues. The V gene lost 1 base and the J gene lost 0 bases, with 16 bases spanning the gap. The CDR3 DNA sequence: TGCAGTGCTAGAGCATCAGGGAGAGGAAGCTCCTATAATTCACCCCTCCACTTT. This gives the protein CSARASGRGSSYNSPLHF.

The J gene is TRBJ1-4, the V gene TRBV3-1; D is perhaps TRBD1 (6 bases). The ends were cut back, 5 bases at V and 0 bases at J, with 7 bases in the middle. This CDR3 spans 14 amino acids. Per the germline V gene, CDR1 is LGHDT and CDR2 is YNNKEL (reference sequence). The CDR3: CASSWTATNEKLFF. CDR3 sequence (DNA): TGTGCCAGCAGCTGGACAGCAACTAATGAAAAACTGTTTTTT. Full variable domain (missing parts from reference TRBV3-1 and TRBJ1-4): DTAVSQTPKYLVTQMGNDKSIKCEQNLGHDTMYWYKQDSKKFLKIMFSYNNKELIINETVPNRFSPKSPDKAHLNLHINSLELGDSAVYFCASSWTATNEKLFFGSGTQLSVL.

V gene TRBV12-3 or TRBV12-4 combines with J gene TRBJ2-2, with D possibly matching TRBD2 (5 bases). The CDR3 is made up of 13 amino acids. The V gene lost 1 base and the J gene lost 9 bases, with 9 bases spanning the gap. The CDR3 nucleotides are TGTGCCAGCAGTTTAGGCGGGTTCCGGGAGCTGTTTTTT. Amino acid sequence: CASSLGGFRELFF.

This clonotype was observed a few times. This CDR3 reads CASTAAGGSGNTIYF. The CDR3 bases are TGTGCCAGCACCGCCGCCGGGGGTTCTGGAAACACCATATATTTT. The chain employs TRBV6-5 and TRBJ1-3, with D perhaps TRBD1 (5 bases). V lost 7 bases and J lost 1, with 14 bases in between. The germline CDR1 and CDR2 sequences are MNHEY and SVGAGI. CDR3 length equals 15 residues.

This clonotype appeared many times. The chain uses TRBV7-6 and TRBJ2-3; TRBD2 might be the D (6 bases). Trimming removed 3 bases at V and 1 base at J, with 14 bases between. CDR3 length: 16 amino acids. Germline V lookup: CDR1 SGHVS, CDR2 FNYEAQ. CDR3 residues: CASSFGGAGRTDTQYF. DNA for the CDR3: TGTGCCAGCAGCTTTGGGGGAGCGGGCCGCACAGATACGCAGTATTTT.

The rearrangement links TRBV25-1 to TRBJ1-6; tentative D call: TRBD1 (5 bases). CDR1 and CDR2 (germline): MGHDK, SYGVNS. CDR3 length: 12 amino acids. Trimming pared 4 bases from V and 14 bases from J, leaving 12 bases between. The CDR3, as DNA: TGTGCCAGCAGTGTCCGGGAGGGGACCCTCCACTTT. Its protein is CASSVREGTLHF.

The rearrangement uses TRBV15 and TRBJ2-2; D unresolved. Trimming took 0 bases from V and 5 from J, leaving 10 bases between them. This CDR3 has 15 amino acids. The germline CDR1 and CDR2 sequences are LNHNV and YYDKDF (reference sequence). The CDR3: CATSRDGVSTGELFF. DNA for the CDR3: TGTGCCACCAGCAGAGATGGCGTTAGTACCGGGGAGCTGTTTTTT.

The chain carries TRBV6-5 and TRBJ1-2, with 8 bases that match TRBD1. The CDR3 contains 15 residues. Trimming at V came to 4 bases and at J to 3 bases, leaving 7 bases not matched to a gene. CDR1 MNHEY and CDR2 SVGAGI come from the germline V gene. The CDR3 spells CASSSAGQGDYGYTF. CDR3 sequence (DNA): TGTGCCAGCAGTTCCGCCGGACAGGGAGACTATGGCTACACCTTC.